The sequence of this T cell receptor beta chain was determined in a study of human T cells and chemical hapten exposure. This sample's time point: patch test 3, about 24 weeks after DPC sensitization. Treatment noted: therapeutic diphenylcyclopropenone sensitization with weekly scalp DPC. Trimming took 4 bases from V and 1 from J; bases not matched to a gene: 7. The CDR3 covers 15 residues. From germline, CDR1 is MGHRA and CDR2 YSYEKL. The library tagged individual cDNA molecules with unique molecular identifiers. Source study methods: Samples held a median of around 100,000 TCRs, range roughly 20,000–750,000. TCRdb redid the calling of the RACE reads with MiXCR, one entry per CDR3 protein. The V and J calls were determined by TCRdb, not by the authors. The data contain about 190,000 distinct CDR3 sequences, about 25% of them singletons. Regarding the study as a whole: TCRs whose frequency exceeded 1 in 1000 remained the same following DPC sensitization. Patch test score rose with PT1 expanded TCR count, significant at thresholds 8, 16 and 32, not 4.

A word on this clonotype: Its antigen is undetermined.

The TCR comes from a woman aged 40 to 50 with alopecia areata. Some clones in this sample may be carry-over from other donors' samples. The sequenced sample was whole blood, obtained in connection with sensitization to the hapten diphenylcyclopropenone (DPC). The chain has TRBV4-1 and TRBJ2-7; 7 bases line up with TRBD1. The CDR3 coding sequence is TGCGCCAGCAGCCGGTTACCGGGACAGTCCTACGAGCAGTACTTC. Amino acids: CASSRLPGQSYEQYF.